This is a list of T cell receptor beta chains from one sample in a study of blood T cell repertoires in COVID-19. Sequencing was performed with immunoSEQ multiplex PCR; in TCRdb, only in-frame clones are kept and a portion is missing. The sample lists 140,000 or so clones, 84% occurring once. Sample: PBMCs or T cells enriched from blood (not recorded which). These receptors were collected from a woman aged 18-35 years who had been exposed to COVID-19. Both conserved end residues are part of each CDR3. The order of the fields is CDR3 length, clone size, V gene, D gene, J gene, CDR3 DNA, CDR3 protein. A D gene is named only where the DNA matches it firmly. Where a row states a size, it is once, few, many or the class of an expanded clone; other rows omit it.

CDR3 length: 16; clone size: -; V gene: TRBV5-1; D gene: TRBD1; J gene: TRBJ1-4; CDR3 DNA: TGCGCCAGCAGCTTATCCGGGACAGTTTTGAATGAAAAACTGTTTTTT; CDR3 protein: CASSLSGTVLNEKLFF
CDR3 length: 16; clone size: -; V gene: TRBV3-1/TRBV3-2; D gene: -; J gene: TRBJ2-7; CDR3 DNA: TGTGCCAGCAGCCAAGAGGAAGACAGGCGAAACTACGAGCAGTACTTC; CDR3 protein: CASSQEEDRRNYEQYF
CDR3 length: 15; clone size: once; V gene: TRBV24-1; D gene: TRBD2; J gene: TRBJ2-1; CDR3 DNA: TGTGCCACCAGTAGGGGAGCGGGAGGGTACAATGAGCAGTTCTTC; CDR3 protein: CATSRGAGGYNEQFF
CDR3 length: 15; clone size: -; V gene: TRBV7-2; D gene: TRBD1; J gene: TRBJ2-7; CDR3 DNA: TGTGCCAGCAGCGTACGACAGGGGCAATTCTACGAGCAGTACTTC; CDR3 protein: CASSVRQGQFYEQYF
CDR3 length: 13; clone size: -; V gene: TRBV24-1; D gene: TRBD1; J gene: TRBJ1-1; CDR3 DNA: TGTGCCACCAGTGAGACAGGGGGCACTGAAGCTTTCTTT; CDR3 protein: CATSETGGTEAFF
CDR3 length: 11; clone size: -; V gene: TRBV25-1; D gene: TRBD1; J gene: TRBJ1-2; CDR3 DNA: TGTGCCAGCAAGACAGGGCTTGGCTACACCTTC; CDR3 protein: CASKTGLGYTF
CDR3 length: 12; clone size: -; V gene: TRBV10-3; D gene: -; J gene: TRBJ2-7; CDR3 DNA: TGTGCCATCAGGCAACAGGGAAGCGAGCAGTACTTC; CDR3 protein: CAIRQQGSEQYF
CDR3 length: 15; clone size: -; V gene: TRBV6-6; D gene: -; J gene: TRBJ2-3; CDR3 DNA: TGTGCCAGCAATTTTTTGGGGCCGGGCGCAGATACGCAGTATTTT; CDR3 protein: CASNFLGPGADTQYF
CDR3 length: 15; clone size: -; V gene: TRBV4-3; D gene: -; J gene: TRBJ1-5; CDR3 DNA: TGCGCCAGCAGCCCCCAGACAGATAGCAATCAGCCCCAGCATTTT; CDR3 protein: CASSPQTDSNQPQHF
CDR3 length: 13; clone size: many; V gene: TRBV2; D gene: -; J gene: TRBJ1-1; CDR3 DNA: TGTGCCAGCAGTTTACAGGGGAACACTGAAGCTTTCTTT; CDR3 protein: CASSLQGNTEAFF
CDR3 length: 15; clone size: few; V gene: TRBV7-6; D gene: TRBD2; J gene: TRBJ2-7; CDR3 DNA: TGTGCCAGCAGCTCCGGGGCTAGCGGAGCGGGGGAGCAGTACTTC; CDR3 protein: CASSSGASGAGEQYF
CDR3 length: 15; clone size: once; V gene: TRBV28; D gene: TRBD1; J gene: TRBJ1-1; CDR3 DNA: TGTGCCAGCAGTACAACCGGGACAGCGAACACTGAAGCTTTCTTT; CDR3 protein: CASSTTGTANTEAFF
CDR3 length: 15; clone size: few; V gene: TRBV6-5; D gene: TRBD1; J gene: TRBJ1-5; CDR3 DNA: TGTGCCAGCAGTTTAAACAGGGGATCAAATCAGCCCCAGCATTTT; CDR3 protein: CASSLNRGSNQPQHF
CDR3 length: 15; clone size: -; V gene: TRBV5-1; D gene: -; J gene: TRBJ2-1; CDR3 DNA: TGCGCCAGCAGCTTCGGGACACATTCCTACAATGAGCAGTTCTTC; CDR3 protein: CASSFGTHSYNEQFF
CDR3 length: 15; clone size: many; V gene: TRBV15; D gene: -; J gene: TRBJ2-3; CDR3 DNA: TGTGCCACCAGACCCACGGGACTCAGGTCAGATACGCAGTATTTT; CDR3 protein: CATRPTGLRSDTQYF
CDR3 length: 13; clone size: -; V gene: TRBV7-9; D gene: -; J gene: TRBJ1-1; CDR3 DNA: TGTGCCAGCAGCGGCAGCGGGGGCACTGAAGCTTTCTTT; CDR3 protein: CASSGSGGTEAFF
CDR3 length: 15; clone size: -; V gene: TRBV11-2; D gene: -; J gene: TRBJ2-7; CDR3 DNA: TGTGCCAGCAGTGGGAGCGGCCCGAGCTCCTACGAGCAGTACTTC; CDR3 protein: CASSGSGPSSYEQYF
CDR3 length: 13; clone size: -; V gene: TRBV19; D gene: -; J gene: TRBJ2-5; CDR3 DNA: TGTGCCAGTAAGGACAGTTTCCAAGAGACCCAGTACTTC; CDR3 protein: CASKDSFQETQYF
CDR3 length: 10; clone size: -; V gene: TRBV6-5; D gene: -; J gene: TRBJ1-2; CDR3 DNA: TGTGCCAGCGGTACGGTGGGCTACACCTTC; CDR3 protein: CASGTVGYTF
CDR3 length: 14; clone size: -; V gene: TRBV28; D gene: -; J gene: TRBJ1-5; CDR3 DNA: TGTGCCAGCAGACTTATACGTAGCAATCAGCCCCAGCATTTT; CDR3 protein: CASRLIRSNQPQHF
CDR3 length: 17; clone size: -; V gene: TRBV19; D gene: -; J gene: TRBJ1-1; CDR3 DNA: TGTGCCAGTAGTATGGTTAGGCCCGGACACTCTAACACTGAAGCTTTCTTT; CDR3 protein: CASSMVRPGHSNTEAFF
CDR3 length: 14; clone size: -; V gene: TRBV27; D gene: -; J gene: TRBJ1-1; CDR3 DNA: TGTGCCAGCAGTTTGGGGGGGATGGACACTGAAGCTTTCTTT; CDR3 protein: CASSLGGMDTEAFF
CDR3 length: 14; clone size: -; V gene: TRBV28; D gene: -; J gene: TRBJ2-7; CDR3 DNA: TGTGCCAGCAGTTTAGCTCCAGGCCTCTACGAGCAGTACTTC; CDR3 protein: CASSLAPGLYEQYF
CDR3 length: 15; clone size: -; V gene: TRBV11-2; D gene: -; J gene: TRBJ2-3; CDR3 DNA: TGTGCCAGCAGCTTAGCGGGAGTCGAAATAGATACGCAGTATTTT; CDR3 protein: CASSLAGVEIDTQYF
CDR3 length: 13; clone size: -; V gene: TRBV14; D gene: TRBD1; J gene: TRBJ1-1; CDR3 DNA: TGTGCCAGCAGCCCCTGGACAGGGTCTGAAGCTTTCTTT; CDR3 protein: CASSPWTGSEAFF
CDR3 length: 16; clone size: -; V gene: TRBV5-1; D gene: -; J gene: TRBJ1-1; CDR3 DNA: TGCGCCAGCAGCGCCAAAGTGCGGGGCAGGAACACTGAAGCTTTCTTT; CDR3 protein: CASSAKVRGRNTEAFF
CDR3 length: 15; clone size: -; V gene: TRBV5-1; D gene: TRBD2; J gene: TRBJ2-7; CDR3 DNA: TGCGCCAGCAGCTGGAGCGGGAGGGCCTCCTACGAGCAGTACTTC; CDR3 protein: CASSWSGRASYEQYF
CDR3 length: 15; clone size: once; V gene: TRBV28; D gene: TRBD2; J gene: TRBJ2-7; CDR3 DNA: TGTGCCAGCAGGGGGGACCGAAGCGGGAGGTACGAGCAGTACTTC; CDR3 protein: CASRGDRSGRYEQYF
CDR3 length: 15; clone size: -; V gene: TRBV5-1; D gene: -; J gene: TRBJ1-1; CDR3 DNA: TGCGCCAGCAGCTTGTATCCAGGGCAGAACACTGAAGCTTTCTTT; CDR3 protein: CASSLYPGQNTEAFF